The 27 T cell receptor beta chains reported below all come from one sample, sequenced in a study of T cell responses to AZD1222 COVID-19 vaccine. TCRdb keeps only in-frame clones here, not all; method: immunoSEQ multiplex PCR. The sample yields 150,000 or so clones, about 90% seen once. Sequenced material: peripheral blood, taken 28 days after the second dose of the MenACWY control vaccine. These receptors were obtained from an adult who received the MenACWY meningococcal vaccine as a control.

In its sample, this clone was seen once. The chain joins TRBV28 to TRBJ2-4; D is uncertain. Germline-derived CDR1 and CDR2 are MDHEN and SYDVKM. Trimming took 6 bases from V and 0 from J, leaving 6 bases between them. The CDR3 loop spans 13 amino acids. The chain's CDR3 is CASRVVAKNIQYF. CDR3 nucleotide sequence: TGTGCCAGCAGGGTAGTAGCCAAAAACATTCAGTACTTC. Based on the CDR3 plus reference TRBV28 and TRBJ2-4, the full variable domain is DVKVTQSSRYLVKRTGEKVFLECVQDMDHENMFWYRQDPGLGLRLIYFSYDVKMKEKGDIPEGYSVSREKKERFSLILESASTNQTSMYLCASRVVAKNIQYFGAGTRLSVL.

CDR3 coding DNA: TGTGCCAGCAGCTCCGACAGCTCCTACGAGCAGTACTTC. It encodes CASSSDSSYEQYF. The genes are TRBV5-6 and TRBJ2-7, with D maybe TRBD1 (5 bases). Germline CDR1 reads SGHDT; CDR2 reads YYEEEE. V lost 3 bases to trimming and J lost 0 bases, with 7 bases between them. The CDR3 is 13 residues long.

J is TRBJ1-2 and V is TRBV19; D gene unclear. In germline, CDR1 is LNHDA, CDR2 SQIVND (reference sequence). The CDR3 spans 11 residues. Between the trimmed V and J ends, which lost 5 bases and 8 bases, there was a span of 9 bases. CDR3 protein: CASSGLGGYTF. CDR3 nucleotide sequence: TGTGCCAGTAGTGGTCTCGGAGGCTACACCTTC.

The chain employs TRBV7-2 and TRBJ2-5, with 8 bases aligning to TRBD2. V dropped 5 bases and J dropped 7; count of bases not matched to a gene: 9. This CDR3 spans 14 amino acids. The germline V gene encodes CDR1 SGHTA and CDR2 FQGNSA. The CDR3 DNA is TGTGCCAGCAGCCCCCCGGGGGGGTTAGGGACCCAGTACTTC. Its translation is CASSPPGGLGTQYF.

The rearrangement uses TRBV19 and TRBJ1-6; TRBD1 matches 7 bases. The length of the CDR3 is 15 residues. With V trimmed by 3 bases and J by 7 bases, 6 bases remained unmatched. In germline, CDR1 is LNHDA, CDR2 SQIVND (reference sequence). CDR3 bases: TGTGCCAGTAGTATTGAGGGACAGAGAAATTCACCCCTCCACTTT. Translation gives CASSIEGQRNSPLHF.

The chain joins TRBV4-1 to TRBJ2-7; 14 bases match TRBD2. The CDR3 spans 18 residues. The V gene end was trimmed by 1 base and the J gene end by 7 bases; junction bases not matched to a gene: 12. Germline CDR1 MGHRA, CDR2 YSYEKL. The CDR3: CASSQGTSGRTHLREQYF. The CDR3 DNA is TGCGCCAGCAGCCAAGGGACTAGCGGGAGGACCCACCTACGAGAGCAGTACTTC.

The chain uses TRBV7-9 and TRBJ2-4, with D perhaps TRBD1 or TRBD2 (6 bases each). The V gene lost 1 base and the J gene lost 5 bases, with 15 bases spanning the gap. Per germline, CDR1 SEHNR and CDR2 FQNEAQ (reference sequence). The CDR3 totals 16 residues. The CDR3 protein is CASSLGPGAIQNIQYF. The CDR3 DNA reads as TGTGCCAGCAGCTTAGGGCCGGGGGCAATTCAAAACATTCAGTACTTC.

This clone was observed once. CDR3 in amino acids: CASSIRLGGYTF. The CDR3 nucleotides read TGTGCCAGTAGTATAAGGCTGGGGGGCTACACCTTC. The V and J genes are TRBV19 and TRBJ1-2; no reliable D call. This CDR3 has 12 residues. The germline gives CDR1 LNHDA, CDR2 SQIVND (reference sequence). Between the trimmed V and J ends, which lost 2 bases and 8 bases, there was a span of 9 bases.

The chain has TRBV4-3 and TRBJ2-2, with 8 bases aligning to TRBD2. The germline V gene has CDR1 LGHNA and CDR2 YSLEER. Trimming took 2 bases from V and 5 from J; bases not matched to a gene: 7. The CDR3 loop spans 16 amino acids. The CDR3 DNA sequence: TGCGCCAGCAGCCAACAAGCGGGAGTGAATACCGGGGAGCTGTTTTTT. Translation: CASSQQAGVNTGELFF.

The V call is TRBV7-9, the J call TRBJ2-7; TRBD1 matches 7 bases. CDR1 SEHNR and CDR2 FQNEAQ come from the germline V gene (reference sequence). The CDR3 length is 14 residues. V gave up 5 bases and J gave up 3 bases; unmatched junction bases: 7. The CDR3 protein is CASSPDRAYYEQYF. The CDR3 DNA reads TGTGCCAGCAGCCCCGACAGGGCCTACTACGAGCAGTACTTC.

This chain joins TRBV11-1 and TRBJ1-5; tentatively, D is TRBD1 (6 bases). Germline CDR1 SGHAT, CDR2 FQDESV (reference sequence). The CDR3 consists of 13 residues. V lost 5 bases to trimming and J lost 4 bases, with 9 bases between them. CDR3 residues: CASSPDRNQPQHF. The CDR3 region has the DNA TGTGCCAGCAGCCCAGACAGGAATCAGCCCCAGCATTTT. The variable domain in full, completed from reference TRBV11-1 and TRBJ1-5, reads EAEVAQSPRYKITEKSQAVAFWCDPISGHATLYWYRQILGQGPELLVQFQDESVVDDSQLPKDRFSAERLKGVDSTLKIQPAELGDSAMYLCASSPDRNQPQHFGDGTRLSIL.

CDR3 protein: CASSYLSGSIADTQYF. CDR3 nucleotides: TGTGCCAGCAGTTACTTGAGCGGGAGTATCGCAGATACGCAGTATTTT. This chain connects TRBV6-5 to TRBJ2-3; TRBD2 matches at 8 bases. J lost 4 bases, V lost 1 base, and 7 bases had no gene match. Germline lookup yields CDR1 MNHEY and CDR2 SVGAGI. The CDR3 has 16 amino acids.

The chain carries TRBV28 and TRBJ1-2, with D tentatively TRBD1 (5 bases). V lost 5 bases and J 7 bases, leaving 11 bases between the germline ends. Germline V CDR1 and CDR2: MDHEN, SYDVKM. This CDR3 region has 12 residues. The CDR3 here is CASSTLGVGYTF. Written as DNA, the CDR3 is TGTGCCAGCAGTACGTTGGGGGTTGGCTACACCTTC.

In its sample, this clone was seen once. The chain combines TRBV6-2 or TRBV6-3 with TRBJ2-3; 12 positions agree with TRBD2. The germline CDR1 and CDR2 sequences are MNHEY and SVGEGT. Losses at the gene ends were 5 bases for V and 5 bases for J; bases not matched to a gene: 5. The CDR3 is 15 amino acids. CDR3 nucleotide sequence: TGTGCCAGCAGTAGACTAGCGGGAGCTCTAGATACGCAGTATTTT. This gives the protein CASSRLAGALDTQYF.

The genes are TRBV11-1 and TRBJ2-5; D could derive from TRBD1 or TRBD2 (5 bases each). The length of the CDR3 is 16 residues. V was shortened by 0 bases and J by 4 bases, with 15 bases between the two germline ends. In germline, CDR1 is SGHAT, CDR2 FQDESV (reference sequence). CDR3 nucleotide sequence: TGTGCCAGCAGCTTAGCCGTGGGGGATCAGGGAGAGACCCAGTACTTC. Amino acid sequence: CASSLAVGDQGETQYF. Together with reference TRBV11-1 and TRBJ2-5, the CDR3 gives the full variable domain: EAEVAQSPRYKITEKSQAVAFWCDPISGHATLYWYRQILGQGPELLVQFQDESVVDDSQLPKDRFSAERLKGVDSTLKIQPAELGDSAMYLCASSLAVGDQGETQYFGPGTRLLVL.

The CDR3 region has the DNA TGCGCCAGCAGCTTTGCCAGGGTAGATCAAGAGACCCAGTACTTC. Encoded protein: CASSFARVDQETQYF. The chain links TRBV5-1 to TRBJ2-5; tentative D call: TRBD1 (5 bases). Trimming removed 2 bases at V and 2 bases at J, with 13 bases between. This CDR3 has 15 amino acids. Germline V gene lookup returns CDR1 SGHRS and CDR2 YFSETQ. Full variable domain (rest looked up from reference TRBV5-1 and TRBJ2-5): KAGVTQTPRYLIKTRGQQVTLSCSPISGHRSVSWYQQTPGQGLQFLFEYFSETQRNKGNFPGRFSGRQFSNSRSEMNVSTLELGDSALYLCASSFARVDQETQYFGPGTRLLVL.

This CDR3 is CASSLRNPTGVGEQYF. The CDR3 DNA reads TGTGCCAGCAGTTTACGAAACCCGACGGGGGTAGGGGAGCAGTACTTC. The V gene is TRBV28, the J gene TRBJ2-7; the D gene is possibly TRBD2 (6 bases). Germline CDR1 is MDHEN and CDR2 is SYDVKM. This CDR3 has 16 residues. V lost 2 bases and J 7 bases, leaving 21 bases between the germline ends.

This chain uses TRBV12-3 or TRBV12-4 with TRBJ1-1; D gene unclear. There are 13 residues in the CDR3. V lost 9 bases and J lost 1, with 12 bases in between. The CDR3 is CASVPPSNTEAFF. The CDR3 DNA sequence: TGTGCCAGTGTCCCCCCATCGAACACTGAAGCTTTCTTT.

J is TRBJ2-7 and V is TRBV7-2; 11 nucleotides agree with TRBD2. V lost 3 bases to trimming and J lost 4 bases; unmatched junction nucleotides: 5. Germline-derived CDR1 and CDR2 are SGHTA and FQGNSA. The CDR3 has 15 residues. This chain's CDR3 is CASSFTSGSWYEQYF. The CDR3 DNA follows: TGTGCCAGCAGCTTTACTAGCGGGAGTTGGTACGAGCAGTACTTC.

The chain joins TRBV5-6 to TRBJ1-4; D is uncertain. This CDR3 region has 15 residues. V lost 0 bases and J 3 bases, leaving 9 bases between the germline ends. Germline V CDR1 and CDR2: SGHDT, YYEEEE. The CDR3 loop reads CASSLGGQPNEKLFF. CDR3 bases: TGTGCCAGCAGCTTGGGCGGTCAGCCTAATGAAAAACTGTTTTTT. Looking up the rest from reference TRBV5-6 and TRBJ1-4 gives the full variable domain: DAGVTQSPTHLIKTRGQQVTLRCSPKSGHDTVSWYQQALGQGPQFIFQYYEEEERQRGNFPDRFSGHQFPNYSSELNVNALLLGDSALYLCASSLGGQPNEKLFFGSGTQLSVL.

The CDR3 sequence: CASSPSPYTDTQYF. CDR3 DNA sequence: TGCGCCAGCAGCCCGTCCCCCTACACAGATACGCAGTATTTT. The gene calls are TRBV4-1 and TRBJ2-3; D is undetermined. Germline values: CDR1 MGHRA, CDR2 YSYEKL. There are 14 residues in the CDR3. V gave up 4 bases and J gave up 2 bases, with 10 bases separating them.

The CDR3 DNA reads as TGTGCCAGCAGTTTATTTAACCGGGCTCGGGGAACCGGGGAGCTGTTTTTT. Its translation: CASSLFNRARGTGELFF. The rearrangement uses TRBV27 and TRBJ2-2; TRBD2 might be the D (5 bases). This CDR3 comprises 17 residues. The germline CDR1 and CDR2 sequences are MNHEY and SMNVEV (reference sequence). V lost 1 base, J lost 5 bases, and 17 bases lay in between.

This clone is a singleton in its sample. The CDR3 sequence: CASSLARGGPTEAFF. CDR3 nucleotides: TGCGCCAGCAGCTTGGCCCGAGGAGGGCCCACTGAAGCTTTCTTT. The gene calls are TRBV5-1 and TRBJ1-1; D is undetermined. This CDR3 comprises 15 residues. Germline V gene sequence: CDR1 SGHRS, CDR2 YFSETQ. With 0 bases removed from V and 4 bases from J, the gap between germline ends came to 13 bases.

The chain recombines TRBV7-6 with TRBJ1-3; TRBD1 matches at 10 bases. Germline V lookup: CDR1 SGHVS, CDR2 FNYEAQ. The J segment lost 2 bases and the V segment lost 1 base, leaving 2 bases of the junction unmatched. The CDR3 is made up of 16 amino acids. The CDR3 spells CASSLDGTGAGNTIYF. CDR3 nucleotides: TGTGCCAGCAGCTTAGATGGGACAGGGGCTGGAAACACCATATATTTT.

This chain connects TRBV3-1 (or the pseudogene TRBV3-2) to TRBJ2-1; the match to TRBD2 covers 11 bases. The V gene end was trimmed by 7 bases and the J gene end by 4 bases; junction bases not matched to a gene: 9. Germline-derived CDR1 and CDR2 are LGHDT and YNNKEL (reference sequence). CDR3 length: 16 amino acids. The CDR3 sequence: CASTYSGLAVYNEQFF. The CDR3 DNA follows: TGTGCCAGCACCTATTCGGGACTAGCGGTTTACAATGAGCAGTTCTTC.

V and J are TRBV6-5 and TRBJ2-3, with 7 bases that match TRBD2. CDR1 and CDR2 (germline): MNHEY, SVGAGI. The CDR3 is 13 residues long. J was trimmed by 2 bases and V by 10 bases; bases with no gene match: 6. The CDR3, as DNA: TGTGCCACCTCGGGGGGAGACACAGATACGCAGTATTTT. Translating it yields CATSGGDTDTQYF.

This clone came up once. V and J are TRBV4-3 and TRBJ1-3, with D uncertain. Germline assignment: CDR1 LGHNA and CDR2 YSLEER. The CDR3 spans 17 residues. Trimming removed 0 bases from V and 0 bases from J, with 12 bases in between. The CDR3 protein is CASSQDPGFISGNTIYF. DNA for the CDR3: TGCGCCAGCAGCCAAGATCCGGGTTTCATCTCTGGAAACACCATATATTTT.